This T cell receptor (beta chain) was recorded in a study of cytomegalovirus exposure and HLA in healthy donors. Study outcomes and limitations: Reports credit the classifier with highly specific, highly sensitive diagnosis of cytomegalovirus status. CMV serostatus was the sole immune exposure information available. Follow-up analysis seemed to connect common viral pathogens with several of the most significant clusters identified.

Use of 60 Vbeta and 13 Jbeta primers characterized the PCR. The assay was immunoSEQ multiplex PCR, and TCRdb's table has in-frame clones only and misses some. Of approximately 150,000 clones in the sample, around three quarters were seen once. The CDR3 is 15 residues long. Germline-derived CDR1 and CDR2 are WNHNN and SYGVQD (reference sequence). V dropped 6 bases and J dropped 6; count of bases not matched to a gene: 10. This clone was detected only a few times. The target antigen is unknown. The sample taken for sequencing was PBMCs. The sequence derives from a man aged 40-55 years in good health and CMV-seronegative. The chain couples TRBV10-1 to TRBJ2-7; TRBD2 matches at 11 bases. The CDR3 reads CASRGLAGGGGEQYF. Written as DNA, the CDR3 is TGCGCCAGCAGGGGGCTAGCGGGAGGAGGCGGCGAGCAGTACTTC.